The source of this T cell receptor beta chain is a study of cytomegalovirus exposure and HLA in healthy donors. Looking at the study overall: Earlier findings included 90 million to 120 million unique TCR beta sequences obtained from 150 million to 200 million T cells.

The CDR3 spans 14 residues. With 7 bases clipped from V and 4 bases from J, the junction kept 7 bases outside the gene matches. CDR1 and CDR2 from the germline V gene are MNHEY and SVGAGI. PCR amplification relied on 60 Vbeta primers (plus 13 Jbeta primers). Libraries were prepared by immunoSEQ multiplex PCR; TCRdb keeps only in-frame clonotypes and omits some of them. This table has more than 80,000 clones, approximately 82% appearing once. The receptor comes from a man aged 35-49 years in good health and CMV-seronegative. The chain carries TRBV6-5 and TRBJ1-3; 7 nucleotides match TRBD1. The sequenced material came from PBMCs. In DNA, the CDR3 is TGTGCCAGCAAAACCGGGACAGCGGGAAACACCATATATTTT. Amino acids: CASKTGTAGNTIYF.